The 6 T cell receptor beta chains below come from one sample, sequenced in a study of blood T cell repertoires in COVID-19. Repertoires were generated with immunoSEQ multiplex PCR, while TCRdb's copy carries only in-frame clones and drops some. This table has some 200,000 clones, around 87% appearing once. Material for sequencing was PBMCs or T cells enriched from blood (not recorded which). The receptors were gathered from a man aged 30-40 years in a cohort exposed to, infected with or recovered from COVID-19 (not recorded which).

This clone was seen just once. The chain carries TRBV19 and TRBJ2-2, with unresolved D. Trimming shortened V by 3 bases and J by 4 bases, and 12 bases separated the two germline ends. The length of the CDR3 is 15 residues. Germline CDR1 reads LNHDA; CDR2 reads SQIVND (reference sequence). As DNA, the CDR3 is TGTGCCAGTAGTATCTTAGCCTCCGGCACCGGGGAGCTGTTTTTT. Its protein product is CASSILASGTGELFF.

CDR3 region: CASSFTGGAHQPQHF. CDR3 coding DNA: TGTGCCAGCAGTTTCACAGGGGGCGCCCACCAGCCCCAGCATTTT. The chain combines TRBV27 with TRBJ1-5, with TRBD1 matching over 9 bases. The germline V gene has CDR1 MNHEY and CDR2 SMNVEV (reference sequence). The CDR3 spans 15 residues. V lost 3 bases and J lost 7; bases outside the gene matches: 7.

This chain uses TRBV19 with TRBJ1-1; D unclear. With 3 bases removed from V and 1 base from J, the gap between germline ends came to 6 bases. CDR1 is LNHDA, CDR2 SQIVND, per germline (reference sequence). The CDR3 is made up of 13 amino acids. CDR3 region: CASSMGENTEAFF. The CDR3 region has the DNA TGTGCCAGTAGTATGGGAGAGAACACTGAAGCTTTCTTT.

This chain uses TRBV3-1 (or the pseudogene TRBV3-2) with TRBJ2-7; D gene uncertain. Germline V lookup: CDR1 LGHDT, CDR2 YNNKEL (reference sequence). This CDR3 has 14 residues. The V end lost 0 bases, the J end lost 2 bases, and 8 bases lay between the germline ends. The CDR3 DNA reads TGTGCCAGCAGCCAAGATACGGTAACCTACGAGCAGTACTTC. It codes for CASSQDTVTYEQYF.

The genes are TRBV7-2 and TRBJ1-4; D perhaps matches TRBD1 (6 bases). The CDR3 spans 13 residues. V lost 5 bases to trimming and J lost 6 bases, with 10 bases between them. The germline V gene encodes CDR1 SGHTA and CDR2 FQGNSA. This CDR3 is CASSRRQDEKLFF. The CDR3 DNA reads TGTGCCAGCAGCCGCCGACAGGATGAAAAACTGTTTTTT. The full variable domain, with the rest looked up from reference TRBV7-2 and TRBJ1-4, is GAGVSQSPSNKVTEKGKDVELRCDPISGHTALYWYRQSLGQGLEFLIYFQGNSAPDKSGLPSDRFSAERTGGSVSTLTIQRTQQEDSAVYLCASSRRQDEKLFFGSGTQLSVL.

The chain employs TRBV19 and TRBJ1-1; tentative D call: TRBD1 (5 bases). This CDR3 has 14 residues. The V gene lost 3 bases and the J gene lost 3 bases, with 11 bases spanning the gap. Germline loops: CDR1 LNHDA, CDR2 SQIVND (reference sequence). CDR3 loop: CASSISGGDTEAFF. CDR3 sequence (DNA): TGTGCCAGTAGTATTAGCGGGGGTGACACTGAAGCTTTCTTT.